This TCR beta chain was profiled in a study of blood T cell repertoires in COVID-19. Background on the study: T cells, B-cell-depleted T cells, or PBMCs supplied cDNA or gDNA.

Profiled with immunoSEQ multiplex PCR; TCRdb holds only in-frame clones, not every one. The sample lists a few hundred thousand clones; around 90% were seen once. CDR1 MNHEY and CDR2 SMNVEV come from the germline V gene (reference sequence). V shed 4 bases and J 0 bases; nucleotides not matched to a gene: 6. The CDR3 has 17 amino acids. This receptor was taken from a woman in her thirties or forties with COVID-19, enrolled during active disease. The V gene is TRBV27, the J gene TRBJ2-1; 10 nucleotides line up with TRBD2. Sequencing was done on a sample of peripheral blood. The CDR3 nucleotides are TGTGCCAGCAGTTCTCTGGGACTAGCGTCCTCCTACAATGAGCAGTTCTTC. Translated, it gives CASSSLGLASSYNEQFF.